This T cell receptor (beta chain) was profiled in a study of T cell repertoires in cytomegalovirus infection. Study-level background: Based on public TCR beta signatures, there were indications of CMV infection and of a matching HLA type.

Findings of the study overall: Dominant in the ex vivo response were TCR beta clonotypes restricted by HLA-C and specific for CMV. Carriers of CMV and the relevant HLA type were discriminated by public TCR beta frequency.

Germline assignment: CDR1 MNHNS and CDR2 SASEGT. This CDR3 comprises 13 residues. With regard to this clonotype: Its target is not known.

TCRdb passed the reads through MiXCR, listing each CDR3 protein once. This repertoire shows about 830,000 distinct CDR3 sequences, 32% found once; its top ten account for around an eighth. Sequencing used cultured CD8+ T cells from PBMCs, obtained from culture after CMV antigen stimulation. This chain joins TRBV6-1 and TRBJ2-7, with TRBD1 matching 8 bases. The sequence was collected from a human donor in good health (CMV status not recorded). Some clones in this sample may be carry-over from other donors' samples. The CDR3 DNA reads TGTGCCAGCACCCAGGGGGCGGCCTACGGGCAGTACGTC. Translation gives CASTQGAAYGQYV.